The present TCR beta chain was sequenced within a study of control samples from healthy donors and cancer patients. V was clipped by 8 bases and J by 4 bases; unmatched bases: 10. This CDR3 has 14 residues. Germline CDR1 reads MNHEY; CDR2 reads SVGAGI. Generated by immunoSEQ multiplex PCR, the TCRdb table keeps only in-frame clones and is missing some. The repertoire holds under 150,000 clones, with about 89% as singletons. The sample comprised blood. This rearrangement joins TRBV6-5 to TRBJ1-1, with 7 bases that match TRBD1. The source of this sequence is a man aged 55-75 years in good health. The CDR3 is CASLKRQGGTEAFF. The CDR3 DNA follows: TGTGCCAGCCTTAAACGACAGGGCGGCACTGAAGCTTTCTTT.